Sequencing of this T cell receptor (beta chain) was carried out in a study of T cells in Graves' hyperthyroidism and ophthalmopathy (dated by TCRdb to between 2019 and 2020). For context, the study as a whole: Peripheral blood samples were taken at the time of initial diagnosis, prior to any treatment. To identify TCR V-J signatures that set the groups apart, the researchers used a discovery cohort of about a hundred patients, made up of roughly 40 with Graves' ophthalmopathy and around 58 with stable Graves' hyperthyroidism. An independent validation cohort of some 18 hyperthyroidism patients and 15 or so patients who later progressed to ophthalmopathy tested prospective prediction of ophthalmopathy. For training and testing, the roughly 100 patients in the discovery cohort were randomly divided in a 7:3 ratio. In addition, the study compared T-cell repertoires in thyroid tissue and in blood from about six Graves' hyperthyroidism patients. Following sampling, methimazole starting at 30 mg daily was given to hyperthyroidism patients, and high-dose intravenous methylprednisolone was given to ophthalmopathy patients. According to the paper, TCR Vbeta CDR3 sequencing was carried out on approximately 140 peripheral blood samples, which came from 40 to 45 ophthalmopathy, 70 to 80 hyperthyroidism and around 17 progressor patients. On the study overall, not on this receptor specifically: Most expanded thyroid clonotypes (frequency above 0.001) were also detected in blood, suggesting blood repertoires may reflect thyroid immune responses. Sample size was not statistically predetermined, and investigators were not blinded to group allocation. In cross-validation, a model built on a 13 V-J signature told ophthalmopathy apart from stable hyperthyroidism with roughly 87% sensitivity and about 81% specificity, and in testing the same model reached 80%/75%. In validation, the model predicted progression to ophthalmopathy with 65% to 71% sensitivity and around 72% specificity, a median of about six months before onset.

From the cysteine up to the phenylalanine, the CDR3 has a length of 15 residues. The entry retains the CDR3 DNA only, 45 bases that are in frame from base 1. The CDR1 and CDR2 encoded by the germline V gene are MNHEY and SVGEGT. Clipping removes 2 bases from V and 2 bases from J, with 5 as the unmatched junction base count. Stable Graves' hyperthyroidism was defined as the absence of progression to ophthalmopathy over 18 months of follow-up. Hyperthyroidism patients were aged 18 to 65 years and newly diagnosed, with disease duration of less than 2 months. Exclusion was applied to patients with uncontrolled infections, other autoimmune diseases, pregnancy or lactation. Clinical symptoms, serum thyroxine and TRAb, thyroid ultrasound, and orbital computed tomography formed the basis for the diagnoses. Ficoll-Paque density gradient centrifugation was used to isolate PBMCs from about 9.4 ml of fresh peripheral blood. Total RNA was extracted with Trizol reagent, and quality was checked on an Agilent 2100 Bioanalyzer.

TCR beta CDR3 regions were amplified from RNA transcripts. The first round of RT-PCR for the TCR CDR3 was performed with the HTBI primer set and the Qiagen OneStep RT-PCR kit. A second multiplex PCR round built the libraries, followed by size selection and purification. Paired-end sequencing of the libraries was performed with 100 bp reads on an Illumina HiSeq2000. The original methods were these. SOAPnuke was used to process the raw data, throwing out any read that contained adapters or uncalled bases, had a mean Phred below 15, or lacked an exact constant-primer or identifier match. COPE v1.2.5 was used to merge the high-quality paired reads, and each unique nucleotide sequence was defined as a clonotype. MiTCR v1.1 was used to align the clonotypes against IMGT TRBV, TRBD and TRBJ reference segments. The analysis included only V-J combinations with a frequency above 0.0001, which together covered 99.2% of the repertoires. A TCS score was defined as the ratio between F50 (clonal expansion) and ExV (chaos), using BLOSUM62-based TCRdist between CDR3 peptides within each V-J. Welch's t-statistics and random forest reduced some 510 V-J features to about 12, which were used in a naive Bayes classifier (R e1071). TCRdb cleaned the public reads at Q25 with fastp, built clones with MiXCR and kept in-frame beta chains. Each entry is one CDR3 protein sequence, shown with its most common DNA and genes. TCRdb's processing, not the authors', yielded these V and J calls. This sample lists 550,000 to 600,000 distinct CDR3 sequences; 16% were detected once. The ten top clones hold 18% of the sample.

This clonotype was counted many times. It lacks a known antigen. No base quality information exists; no much larger clone differs at one position. Sequencing input: blood. This receptor was identified in a young woman with Graves' hyperthyroidism. The rearrangement combines TRBV6-2 or TRBV6-3 with TRBJ2-5; TRBD2 fits 7 bases in the junction. The DNA sequence is as follows: TGTGCCAGCAGTTACGTGCGGGGGACGCAAGAGACCCAGTACTTC. This yields the protein CASSYVRGTQETQYF.